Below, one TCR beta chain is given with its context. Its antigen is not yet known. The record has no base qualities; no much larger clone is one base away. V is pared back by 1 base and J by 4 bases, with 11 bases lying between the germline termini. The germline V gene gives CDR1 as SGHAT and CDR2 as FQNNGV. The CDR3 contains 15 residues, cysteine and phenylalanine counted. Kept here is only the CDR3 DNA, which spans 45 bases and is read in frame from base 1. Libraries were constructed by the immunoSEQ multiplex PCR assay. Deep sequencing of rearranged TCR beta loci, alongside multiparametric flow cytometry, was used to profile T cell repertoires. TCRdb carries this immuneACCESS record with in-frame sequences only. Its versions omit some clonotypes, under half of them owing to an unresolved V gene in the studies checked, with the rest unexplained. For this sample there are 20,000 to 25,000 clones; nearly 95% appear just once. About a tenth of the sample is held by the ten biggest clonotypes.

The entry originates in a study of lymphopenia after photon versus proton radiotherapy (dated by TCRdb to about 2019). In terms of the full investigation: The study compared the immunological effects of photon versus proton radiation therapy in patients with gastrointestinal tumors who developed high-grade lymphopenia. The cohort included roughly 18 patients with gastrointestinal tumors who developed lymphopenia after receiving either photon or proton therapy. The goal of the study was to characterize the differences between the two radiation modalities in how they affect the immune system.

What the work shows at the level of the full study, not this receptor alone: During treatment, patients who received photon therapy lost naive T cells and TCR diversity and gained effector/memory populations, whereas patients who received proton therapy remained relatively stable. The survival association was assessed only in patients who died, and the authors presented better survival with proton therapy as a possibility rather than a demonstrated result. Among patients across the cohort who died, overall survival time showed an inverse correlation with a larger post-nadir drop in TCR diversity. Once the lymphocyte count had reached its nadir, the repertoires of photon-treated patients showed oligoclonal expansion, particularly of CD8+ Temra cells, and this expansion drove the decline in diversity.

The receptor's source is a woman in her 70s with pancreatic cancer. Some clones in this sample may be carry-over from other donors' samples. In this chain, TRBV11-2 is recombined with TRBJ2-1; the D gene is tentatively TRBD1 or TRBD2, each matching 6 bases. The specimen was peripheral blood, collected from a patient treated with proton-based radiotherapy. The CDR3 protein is CASSLGGGPYNEQFF. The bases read TGTGCCAGCAGCTTAGGTGGGGGGCCGTACAATGAGCAGTTCTTC.